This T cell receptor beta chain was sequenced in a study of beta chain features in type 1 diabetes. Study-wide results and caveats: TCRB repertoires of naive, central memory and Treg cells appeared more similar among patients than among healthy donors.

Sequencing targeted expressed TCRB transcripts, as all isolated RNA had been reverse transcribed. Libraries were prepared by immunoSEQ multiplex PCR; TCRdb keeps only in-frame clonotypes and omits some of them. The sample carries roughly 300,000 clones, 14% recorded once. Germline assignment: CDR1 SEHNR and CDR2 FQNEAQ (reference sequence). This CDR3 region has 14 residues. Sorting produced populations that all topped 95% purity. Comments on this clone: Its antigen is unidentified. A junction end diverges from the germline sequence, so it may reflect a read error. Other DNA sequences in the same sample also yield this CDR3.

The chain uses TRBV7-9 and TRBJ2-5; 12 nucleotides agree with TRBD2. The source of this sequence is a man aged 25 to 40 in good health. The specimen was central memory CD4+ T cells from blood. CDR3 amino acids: CASSLAGGQETQYF. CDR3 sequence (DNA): TGTGCCAGCAGCCTAGCGGGGGGGCAAGAGACCCAGTACTTC. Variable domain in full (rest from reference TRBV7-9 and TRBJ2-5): DTGVSQNPRHKITKRGQNVTFRCDPISEHNRLYWYRQTLGQGPEFLTYFQNEAQLEKSRLLSDRFSAERPKGSFSTLEIQRTEQGDSAMYLCASSLAGGQETQYFGPGTRLLVL.